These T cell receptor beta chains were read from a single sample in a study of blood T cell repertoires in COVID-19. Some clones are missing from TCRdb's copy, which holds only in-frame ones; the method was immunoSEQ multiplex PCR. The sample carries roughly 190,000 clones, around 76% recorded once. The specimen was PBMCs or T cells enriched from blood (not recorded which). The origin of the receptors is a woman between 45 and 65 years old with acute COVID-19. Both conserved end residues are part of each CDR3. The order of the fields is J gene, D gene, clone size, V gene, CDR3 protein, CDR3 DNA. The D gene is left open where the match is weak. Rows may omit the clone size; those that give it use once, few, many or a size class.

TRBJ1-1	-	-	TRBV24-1	CATSDSHQKEAFF	TGTGCCACCAGTGATTCCCACCAGAAGGAAGCTTTCTTT
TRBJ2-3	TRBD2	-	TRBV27	CASSSSGGAGDTQYF	TGTGCCAGCAGTTCTAGCGGGGGGGCCGGAGATACGCAGTATTTT
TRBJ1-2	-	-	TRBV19	CATSGHQGGYTF	TGTGCCACCTCGGGACATCAGGGGGGCTACACCTTC
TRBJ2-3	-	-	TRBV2	CASIGRGFADTQYF	TGTGCCAGCATCGGGCGGGGTTTTGCAGATACGCAGTATTTT
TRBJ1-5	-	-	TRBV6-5	CASRDTGFSNQPQHF	TGTGCCAGCAGGGATACAGGGTTTAGCAATCAGCCCCAGCATTTT
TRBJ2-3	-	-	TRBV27	CASSFGTGTQYF	TGTGCCAGCAGTTTCGGAACAGGTACGCAGTATTTT
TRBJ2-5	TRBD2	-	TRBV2	CACRSGGLETQYF	TGTGCCTGCAGATCCGGGGGGTTGGAGACCCAGTACTTC
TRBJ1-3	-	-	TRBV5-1	CASSSTSVSGNTIYF	TGCGCCAGCAGCTCGACTTCAGTCTCTGGAAACACCATATATTTT
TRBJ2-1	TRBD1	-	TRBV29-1	CSVEKGQGVGNEQFF	TGCAGCGTTGAGAAAGGACAGGGTGTAGGCAATGAGCAGTTCTTC
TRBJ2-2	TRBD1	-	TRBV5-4	CASTTSYSGQGDTGELFF	TGTGCCAGCACCACCTCCTACTCGGGACAGGGGGACACCGGGGAGCTGTTTTTT
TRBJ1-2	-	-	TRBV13	CASSNHRDPNGYTF	TGTGCCAGCAGCAACCACAGGGACCCAAATGGCTACACCTTC
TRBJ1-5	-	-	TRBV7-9	CASSSPQDQPQHF	TGTGCCAGCAGCTCGCCCCAGGATCAGCCCCAGCATTTT
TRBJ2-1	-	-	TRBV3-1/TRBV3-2	CASSSPLTGGDNEQFF	TGTGCCAGCAGCTCCCCGCTGACGGGGGGCGACAATGAGCAGTTCTTC
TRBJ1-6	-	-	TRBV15	CATSRENSPLHF	TGTGCCACCAGCAGGGAGAACTCACCCCTCCACTTT
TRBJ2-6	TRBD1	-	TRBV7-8	CASSRDRPTTF	TGTGCCAGCAGCCGGGACAGGCCAACTACTTTC
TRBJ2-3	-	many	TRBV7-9	CASSLGGPFTDTQYF	TGTGCCAGCAGCTTAGGGGGCCCCTTCACAGATACGCAGTATTTT
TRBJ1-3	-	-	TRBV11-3	CASSRRVLSGNTIYF	TGTGCCAGCAGCCGGAGGGTTCTCTCTGGAAACACCATATATTTT
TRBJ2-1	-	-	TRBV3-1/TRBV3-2	CASSQGGSYDEQFF	TGTGCCAGCAGCCAGGGGGGTTCGTACGATGAGCAGTTCTTC
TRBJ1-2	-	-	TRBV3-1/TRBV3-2	CASSQEGRLDYGYTF	TGTGCCAGCAGCCAAGAAGGCAGGCTCGACTATGGCTACACCTTC
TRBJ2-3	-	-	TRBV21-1	CASTTDPGTSGGIDTQYF	TGTGCCAGCACCACAGACCCCGGGACTAGCGGGGGAATAGATACGCAGTATTTT
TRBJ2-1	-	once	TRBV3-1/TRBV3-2	CASSLLFINEQFF	TGTGCCAGCAGCCTTTTGTTTATCAATGAGCAGTTCTTC
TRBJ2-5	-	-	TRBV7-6	CASSLEAGSKETQYF	TGTGCCAGCAGCTTAGAGGCGGGGAGCAAAGAGACCCAGTACTTC
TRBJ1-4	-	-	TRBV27	CASSLRTGSYEKLFF	TGTGCCAGCAGTTTAAGGACCGGGAGTTATGAAAAACTGTTTTTT
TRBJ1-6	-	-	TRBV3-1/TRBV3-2	CASSPRGGAYNSPLHF	TGTGCCAGCAGTCCCAGGGGTGGGGCCTATAATTCACCCCTCCACTTT
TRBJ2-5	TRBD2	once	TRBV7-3	CASSLSGGYQETQYF	TGTGCCAGCAGCCTTAGCGGGGGCTACCAAGAGACCCAGTACTTC
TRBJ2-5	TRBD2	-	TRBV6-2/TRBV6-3	CASSPWTSGDQETQYF	TGTGCCAGCAGCCCCTGGACTAGCGGGGACCAAGAGACCCAGTACTTC
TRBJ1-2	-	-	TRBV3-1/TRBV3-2	CASSQGFTGSRGYTF	TGTGCCAGCAGCCAAGGGTTTACAGGTAGTCGGGGCTACACCTTC
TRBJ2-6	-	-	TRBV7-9	CASRSAPGKGANVLTF	TGTGCCAGCAGGTCAGCCCCGGGGAAGGGGGCCAACGTCCTGACTTTC
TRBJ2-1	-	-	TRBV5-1	CASSLDREGNEQFF	TGCGCCAGCAGCTTGGACAGGGAAGGCAATGAGCAGTTCTTC
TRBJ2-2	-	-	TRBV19	CASRAETKNTGELFF	TGTGCCAGTAGGGCCGAGACTAAGAACACCGGGGAGCTGTTTTTT
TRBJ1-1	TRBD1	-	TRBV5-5	CASSLRQGYAFF	TGTGCCAGCAGCCTACGACAGGGTTACGCTTTCTTT
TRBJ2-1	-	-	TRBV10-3	CAISEVRGGSNEQFF	TGTGCCATCAGTGAGGTCAGGGGCGGTTCCAATGAGCAGTTCTTC
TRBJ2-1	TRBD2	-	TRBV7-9	CASSYGLAPSEQFF	TGTGCCAGCAGCTACGGACTAGCCCCTTCCGAGCAGTTCTTC
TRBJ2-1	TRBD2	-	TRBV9	CASSIGGATEQFF	TGTGCCAGCAGCATCGGGGGGGCCACTGAGCAGTTCTTC
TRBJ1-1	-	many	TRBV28	CALGGTNTEAFF	TGTGCCCTTGGGGGGACGAACACTGAAGCTTTCTTT
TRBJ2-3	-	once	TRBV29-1	CSVEYPGDTQYF	TGCAGCGTTGAATACCCCGGTGATACGCAGTATTTT
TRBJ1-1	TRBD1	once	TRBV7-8	CASSLGQGASEAFF	TGTGCCAGCAGCCTGGGACAGGGGGCGAGTGAAGCTTTCTTT
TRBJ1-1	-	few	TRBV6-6	CASSSGLENTEAFF	TGTGCCAGCAGTTCAGGGTTGGAGAACACTGAAGCTTTCTTT
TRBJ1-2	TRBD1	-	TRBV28	CASSLEGQGARGYTF	TGTGCCAGCAGTTTAGAGGGGCAGGGGGCGAGAGGCTACACCTTC
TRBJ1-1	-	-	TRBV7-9	CASSRQHTNTEAFF	TGTGCCAGCAGCCGTCAACACACGAACACTGAAGCTTTCTTT
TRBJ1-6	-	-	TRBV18	CASSPPDRNSPLHF	TGTGCCAGCTCACCACCAGACAGAAATTCACCCCTCCACTTT
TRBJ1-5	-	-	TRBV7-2	CASSPTKEHQPQHF	TGTGCCAGCAGCCCTACCAAGGAGCATCAGCCCCAGCATTTT
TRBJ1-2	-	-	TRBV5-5	CASSFLIDGYTF	TGTGCCAGCAGCTTCCTAATTGATGGCTACACCTTC
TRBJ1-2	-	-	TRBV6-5	CASSYSSWGEGYGYTF	TGTGCCAGCAGTTACTCGTCCTGGGGAGAAGGCTATGGCTACACCTTC
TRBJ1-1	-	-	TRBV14	CASSNRAEAFF	TGTGCCAGCAGTAACAGGGCTGAAGCTTTCTTT
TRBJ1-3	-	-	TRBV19	CASTSDTQRNTIYF	TGTGCCAGTACATCCGACACTCAAAGAAACACCATATATTTT
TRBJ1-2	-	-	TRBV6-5	CASSYAAGPLGYTF	TGTGCCAGCAGTTACGCAGCGGGGCCGCTTGGCTACACCTTC
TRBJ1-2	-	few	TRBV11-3	CASSLDSSGNYGYTF	TGTGCCAGCAGCTTAGATTCATCCGGGAACTATGGCTACACCTTC
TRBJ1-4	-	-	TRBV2	CASSEWGLDEKLFF	TGTGCCAGCAGCGAATGGGGGCTCGATGAAAAACTGTTTTTT
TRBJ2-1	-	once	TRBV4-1	CASSQDSHRTTSNEQFF	TGCGCCAGCAGCCAAGATTCGCATAGGACAACGTCCAATGAGCAGTTCTTC
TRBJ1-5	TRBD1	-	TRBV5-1	CASSLTGGYQPQHF	TGCGCCAGCAGCTTAACAGGGGGTTATCAGCCCCAGCATTTT
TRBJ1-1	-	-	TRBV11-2	CASSLGSHTEAFF	TGTGCCAGCAGCCTCGGGTCCCACACTGAAGCTTTCTTT
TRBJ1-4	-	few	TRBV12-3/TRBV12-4	CASTPIPGKLFF	TGTGCCAGCACACCCATACCGGGAAAACTGTTTTTT
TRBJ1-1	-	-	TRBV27	CASSAPARGNTEAFF	TGTGCCAGCAGTGCACCCGCCAGGGGTAACACTGAAGCTTTCTTT